This T cell receptor beta chain comes out of a study of prognosis after radiotherapy for stage I lung cancer. This CDR3 is 11 amino acids long. Per germline, CDR1 KGHDR and CDR2 SFDVKD. The V and J ends lost 7 bases and 9 bases respectively, with 9 bases between them. Multiplex PCR in two rounds served to amplify TCR beta CDR3 from genomic DNA. During first-round PCR, primers specific to each TRBV and TRBJ gene were used. TCRdb independently ran MiXCR on the multiplex PCR reads; one entry per CDR3 protein. The sample holds 20,000 to 25,000 distinct CDR3 sequences, roughly 40% seen once. This specimen consisted of PBMCs, obtained before or after stereotactic body radiation therapy (not recorded which). The V gene is TRBV24-1, the J gene TRBJ1-3; D remains unclear. This TCR was sampled from a donor of 50 years or more with non-small cell lung cancer. Here the CDR3 reads CATSDGVTIYF. CDR3 coding DNA: TGTGCCACCAGCGACGGGGTCACCATATATTTT.